This T cell receptor beta chain emerged from a study of shared clonotypes between healthy human individuals. Study outcomes and limitations: The donor pool, a small one, limited the genetic and exposure-history diversity represented.

Method: immunoSEQ multiplex PCR; TCRdb's copy keeps in-frame clones and lacks some. The data hold roughly 1.5 million clones, with roughly 98% observed a single time. The table lists this clone with a count of one. The antigen is undetermined. The clonotype comes from a man aged 25-40 years in good health. Sequencing used naive CD4+ T cells sorted from blood. As for subset: CD45RA+ positively selected.

CDR3: CASSNTGTALPAAEAFF. The CDR3 region has the DNA TGCGCCAGCAGCAATACCGGGACAGCCCTACCCGCGGCTGAAGCTTTCTTT. This chain connects TRBV5-1 to TRBJ1-1; 7 bases are shared with TRBD1. This CDR3 contains 17 residues. The junction had 18 bases not matched to a gene; V was cut back by 4 bases and J by 6 bases. In germline, CDR1 is SGHRS, CDR2 YFSETQ.